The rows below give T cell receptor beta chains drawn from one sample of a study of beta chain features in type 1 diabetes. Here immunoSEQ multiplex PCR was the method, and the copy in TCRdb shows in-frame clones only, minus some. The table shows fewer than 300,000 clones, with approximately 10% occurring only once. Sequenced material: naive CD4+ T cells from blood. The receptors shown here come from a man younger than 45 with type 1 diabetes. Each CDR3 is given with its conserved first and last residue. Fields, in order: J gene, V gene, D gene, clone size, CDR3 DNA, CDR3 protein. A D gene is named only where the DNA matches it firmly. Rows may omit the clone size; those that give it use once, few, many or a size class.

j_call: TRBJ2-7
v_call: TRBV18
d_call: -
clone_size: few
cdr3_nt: TGTGCCAGCTCACCAAGCGGCCCCAACGAGCAGTACTTC
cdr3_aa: CASSPSGPNEQYF

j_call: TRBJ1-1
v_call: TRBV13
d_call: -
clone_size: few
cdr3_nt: TGTGCCAGCAGCTTAGAGCAGGGAACTGAAGCTTTCTTT
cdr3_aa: CASSLEQGTEAFF

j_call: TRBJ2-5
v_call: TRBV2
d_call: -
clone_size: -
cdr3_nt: TGTGCCAGCAGCAACAGGCCTCAAGAGACCCAGTACTTC
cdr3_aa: CASSNRPQETQYF

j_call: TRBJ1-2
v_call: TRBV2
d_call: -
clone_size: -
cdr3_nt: TGTGCCAGCTCACCGCAGGGGTCGTGGACTAACTATGGCTACACCTTC
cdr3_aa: CASSPQGSWTNYGYTF

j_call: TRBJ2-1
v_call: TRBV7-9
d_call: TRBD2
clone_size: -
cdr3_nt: TGTGCCAGCAGCTCTAGCGGTGGGCACGAGCAGTTCTTC
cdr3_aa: CASSSSGGHEQFF

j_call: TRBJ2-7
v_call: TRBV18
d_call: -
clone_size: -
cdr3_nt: TGTGCCAGCTCCGCCCAGGGTAGCTCCTACGAGCAGTACTTC
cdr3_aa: CASSAQGSSYEQYF

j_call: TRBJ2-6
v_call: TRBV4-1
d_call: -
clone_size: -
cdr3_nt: TGCGCCAGCAGCCAAGATGGGGGGGCACGAGCTGGGGCCAACGTCCTGACTTTC
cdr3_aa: CASSQDGGARAGANVLTF

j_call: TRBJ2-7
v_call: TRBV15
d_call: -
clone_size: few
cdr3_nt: TGTGCCACCAGCAGAGATCATAGGGGGTTGATCTCCTACGAGCAGTACTTC
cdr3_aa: CATSRDHRGLISYEQYF

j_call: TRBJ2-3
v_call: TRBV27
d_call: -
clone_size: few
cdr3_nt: TGTGCCAGCAGCCCAGCGAACACAGATACGCAGTATTTT
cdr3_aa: CASSPANTDTQYF

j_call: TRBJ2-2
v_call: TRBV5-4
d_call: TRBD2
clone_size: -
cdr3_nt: TGTGCCAGCACCCTAGGGCTAGCGGGGTCCGGGGAGCTGTTTTTT
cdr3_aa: CASTLGLAGSGELFF

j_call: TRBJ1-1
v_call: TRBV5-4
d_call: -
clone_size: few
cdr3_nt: TGTGCCAGCAGCGTCACAGGGAGCACTGAAGCTTTCTTT
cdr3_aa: CASSVTGSTEAFF

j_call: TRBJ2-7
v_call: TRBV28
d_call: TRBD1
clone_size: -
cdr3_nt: TGTGCCAGCAGCCCCGGGACAGGATACTACGAGCAGTACTTC
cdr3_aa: CASSPGTGYYEQYF

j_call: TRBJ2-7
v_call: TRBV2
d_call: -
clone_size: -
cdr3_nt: TGTGCCAGCAGTGATCGGGGGTACGAGCAGTACTTC
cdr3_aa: CASSDRGYEQYF

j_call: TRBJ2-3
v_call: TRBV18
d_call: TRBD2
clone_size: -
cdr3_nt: TGTGCCAGCTCACCAAGCGGGGGTGCAGATACGCAGTATTTT
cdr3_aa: CASSPSGGADTQYF

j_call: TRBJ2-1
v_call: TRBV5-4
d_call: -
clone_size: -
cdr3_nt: TGTGCCAGCAGCTCTGACTCGAGGGAGTTCTTC
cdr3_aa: CASSSDSREFF

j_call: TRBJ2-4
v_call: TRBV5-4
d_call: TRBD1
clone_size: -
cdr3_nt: TGTGCCAGCAGCGTACAGTGGGACAGAAAAAACATTCAGTACTTC
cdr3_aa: CASSVQWDRKNIQYF

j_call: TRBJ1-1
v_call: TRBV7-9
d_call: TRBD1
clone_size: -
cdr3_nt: TGTGCCAGCAGCCCCCTCGGGACAGGGCGGACTGAAGCTTTCTTT
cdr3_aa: CASSPLGTGRTEAFF

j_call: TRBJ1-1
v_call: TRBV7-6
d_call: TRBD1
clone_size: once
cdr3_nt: TGTGCCAGCAGCCTGACAGGGGGCCGGAAGGGGACTGAAGCTTTCTTT
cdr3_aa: CASSLTGGRKGTEAFF

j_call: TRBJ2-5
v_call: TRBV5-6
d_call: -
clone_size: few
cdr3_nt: TGTGCCAGCAGCTTGCGGGTAGGCCAAGAGACCCAGTACTTC
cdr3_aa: CASSLRVGQETQYF

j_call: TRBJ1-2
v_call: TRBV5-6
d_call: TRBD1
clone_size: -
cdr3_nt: TGTGCCAGCAGCCTGGGACAGGGCGGCTATGGCTACACCTTC
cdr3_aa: CASSLGQGGYGYTF